Detailed here is one T cell receptor (beta chain). The entry originates in a study of cytomegalovirus exposure and HLA in healthy donors. Germline V gene lookup returns CDR1 MNHEY and CDR2 SVGAGI. V shed 2 bases and J 3 bases; nucleotides not matched to a gene: 10. The CDR3 is 16 amino acids. Sequenced by immunoSEQ multiplex PCR; TCRdb stores in-frame clones only, minus some. The top ten hold over 0.8% of the sample, which has fewer than 400,000 clones, 75% to 90% seen once. The chain couples TRBV6-5 to TRBJ2-7, with TRBD2 matching over 7 bases. Sequenced sample: PBMCs. The TCR comes from a woman between 18 and 29 years old in good health and CMV-seronegative. The CDR3 DNA reads as TGTGCCAGCAGTTACGAGAGCGGGAAGAGCAACTACGAGCAGTACTTC. Its protein is CASSYESGKSNYEQYF.